The 9 T cell receptor beta chains in this list originate from one sample, sequenced in a study of blood T cell repertoires in COVID-19. Only in-frame clones appear in the TCRdb table, and some are missing; sequencing was by immunoSEQ multiplex PCR. The profile covers approximately 100,000 clones, with less than 85% appearing a single time and about 4.5% taken by the ten largest. Sequencing was done on a sample of peripheral blood. These receptors came from a human donor in a cohort sampled during active or convalescent COVID-19.

J is TRBJ2-7 and V is TRBV5-1; no reliable D call. From germline, CDR1 is SGHRS and CDR2 YFSETQ. CDR3 length equals 14 residues. V was trimmed by 0 bases and J by 0 bases, leaving 7 bases between them. The CDR3 spells CASSLAGASYEQYF. CDR3 DNA sequence: TGCGCCAGCAGCTTGGCCGGAGCCTCCTACGAGCAGTACTTC.

For this clone: Other DNA sequences in this sample translate to the same CDR3. The CDR3 nucleotides read TGTGCCAGCAGCCCCCGGGGGGGGCGCACAGATACGCAGTATTTT. Translating it yields CASSPRGGRTDTQYF. The chain has TRBV9 and TRBJ2-3, with 8 bases that match TRBD2. The CDR3 totals 15 residues. Germline CDR1 reads SGDLS; CDR2 reads YYNGEE. J was trimmed by 1 base and V by 4 bases; bases with no gene match: 5. Looking up the rest from reference TRBV9 and TRBJ2-3 gives the full variable domain: DSGVTQTPKHLITATGQRVTLRCSPRSGDLSVYWYQQSLDQGLQFLIQYYNGEERAKGNILERFSAQQFPDLHSELNLSSLELGDSALYFCASSPRGGRTDTQYFGPGTRLTVL.

The chain recombines TRBV19 with TRBJ1-5, with D maybe TRBD1 (6 bases). CDR3 size: 15 residues. CDR1 and CDR2 from the germline V gene are LNHDA and SQIVND (reference sequence). Trimming pared 5 bases from V and 5 bases from J, leaving 16 bases between. CDR3 DNA: TGTGCCAGTAGTGAGTTCCAGGGGACCCATCAGCCCCAGCATTTT. Encoded protein: CASSEFQGTHQPQHF. Full variable domain (missing parts from reference TRBV19 and TRBJ1-5): DGGITQSPKYLFRKEGQNVTLSCEQNLNHDAMYWYRQDPGQGLRLIYYSQIVNDFQKGDIAEGYSVSREKKESFPLTVTSAQKNPTAFYLCASSEFQGTHQPQHFGDGTRLSIL.

This clone turned up a few times. This rearrangement joins TRBV6-2 or TRBV6-3 to TRBJ2-1; 11 nucleotides line up with TRBD2. After removal of 6 bases from V and 3 bases from J, the junction contained 4 bases not matched to a gene. CDR3 length: 15 amino acids. Looked up from germline, CDR1 is MNHEY and CDR2 is SVGEGT. The CDR3 spells CASSGLAGYYNEQFF. The CDR3 DNA is TGTGCCAGCAGCGGACTAGCGGGTTACTACAATGAGCAGTTCTTC.

The CDR3 nucleotides read TGTGCCGTTGGCGACAGGCACCGAGGCTACACCTTC. Translating gives CAVGDRHRGYTF. This chain uses TRBV6-5 with TRBJ1-2; the D gene is possibly TRBD1 (6 bases). Germline values: CDR1 MNHEY, CDR2 SVGAGI. The V end lost 11 bases, the J end lost 8 bases, and 18 bases lay between the germline ends. The CDR3 runs 12 residues.

The genes are TRBV19 and TRBJ2-2; the D gene is possibly TRBD1 (7 bases). The CDR3 covers 17 residues. Trimming removed 4 bases from V and 7 bases from J, with 22 bases in between. CDR1 is LNHDA and CDR2 is SQIVND in the germline V gene (reference sequence). The CDR3 loop is CASSSEGGGFGGGELFF. In DNA form, the CDR3 reads TGTGCCAGTAGTAGCGAAGGAGGGGGCTTTGGTGGCGGGGAGCTGTTTTTT.

The J gene is TRBJ1-2, the V gene TRBV28; 8 bases match TRBD1. V lost 4 bases to trimming and J lost 8 bases; unmatched junction nucleotides: 12. The CDR3 has 15 amino acids. The germline V gene has CDR1 MDHEN and CDR2 SYDVKM. The CDR3 nucleotides are TGTGCCAGCAGTTCCCCCCAGGACAGGGTGAGGGGCTACACCTTC. This sequence encodes CASSSPQDRVRGYTF.

The rearrangement links TRBV7-9 to TRBJ2-2; no clear D. The CDR3 consists of 16 residues. Germline V CDR1 and CDR2: SEHNR, FQNEAQ (reference sequence). Trimming cost V 5 bases and J 3 bases, with 16 bases left between them. Here the CDR3 reads CASSVGSGFYTGELFF. CDR3 nucleotide sequence: TGTGCCAGCAGCGTAGGATCCGGGTTCTACACCGGGGAGCTGTTTTTT.

This clone was seen only once. The chain links TRBV5-6 to TRBJ2-1, with 7 nucleotides matching TRBD2. V lost 2 bases, J lost 5 bases, and 7 bases stayed unmatched. CDR1 SGHDT and CDR2 YYEEEE come from the germline V gene. CDR3 length equals 15 residues. CDR3 DNA: TGTGCCAGCAGCTTCTGGGGGGAGGGCGACAATGAGCAGTTCTTC. Translating it yields CASSFWGEGDNEQFF.